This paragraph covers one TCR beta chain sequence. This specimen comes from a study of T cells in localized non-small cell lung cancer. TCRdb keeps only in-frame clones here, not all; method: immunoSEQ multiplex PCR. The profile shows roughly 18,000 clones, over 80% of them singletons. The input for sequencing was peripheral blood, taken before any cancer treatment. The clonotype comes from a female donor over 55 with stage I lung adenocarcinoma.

CDR3 loop: CASSHPGTGRVQYF. Here the CDR3 DNA reads TGTGCCAGCAGTCACCCCGGGACAGGGCGCGTGCAGTACTTC. The genes are TRBV27 and TRBJ2-7; 9 nucleotides align to TRBD1. The V and J ends lost 5 bases and 9 bases, in that order; junction bases with no gene match: 11. CDR1 is MNHEY, CDR2 SMNVEV, per germline (reference sequence). This CDR3 has 14 residues.